This record looks at one TCR beta chain sequence and its context. Its antigen is as yet unknown. Clones were sequenced by immunoSEQ multiplex PCR, and TCRdb holds only the in-frame ones, with some missing. The sample lists some 30,000 clones, about 93% occurring once. The sample belongs to a study of OX40 agonist ivuxolimab in advanced cancers. On the study more broadly: Having had anti-PD-1, anti-PD-L1 or anti-CTLA-4 therapy before was allowed, and around 39% had some.

General study points: Clones of CD4+ and CD8+ blood T cells grew by week 6 at doses of 0.1 to 3.0 mg/kg.

The CDR3 sequence is 16 residues long. V was clipped by 2 bases and J by 5 bases, with 18 bases between them. The V gene's germline CDR1 is SGHTA and CDR2 FQGTGA. The sequence came from an adult with an advanced solid tumor such as melanoma, head and neck, liver or kidney cancer. The chain recombines TRBV7-3 with TRBJ2-5; tentative D call: TRBD1 (6 bases). The sequencing used CD4+ or CD8+ T cells sorted from blood, collected in a trial of the OX40 agonist ivuxolimab. In DNA form, the CDR3 reads TGTGCCAGCAGCTTAGGGGGCCCACCCAGGCGGGAGACCCAGTACTTC. Its translation is CASSLGGPPRRETQYF.